These T cell receptor beta chains were read from a single sample in a study of blood T cells in healthy people across ages. TCRdb independently ran MiXCR on the 5' RACE reads; one entry per CDR3 protein. The sample has about 1.4 million distinct CDR3 sequences; 55% to 75% are singletons. Sequencing was done on a sample of blood. All receptors come from a man aged 18 to 35 in good health. Both conserved end residues are part of each CDR3. A D gene is named only where the DNA matches it firmly. Clone size is shown for a subset of rows, as once, few, many or a class of expanded clone.

>TRBJ1-4|TRBV11-2|NA|17|NA
CASRQHRPGRRGEKLFF
TGTGCCAGCAGGCAGCATAGACCGGGACGCCGAGGTGAAAAACTGTTTTTT
>TRBJ1-5|TRBV2|NA|13|NA
CASRTSSNQPQHF
TGTGCCAGCAGGACGTCTAGCAATCAGCCCCAGCATTTT
>TRBJ2-2|TRBV20-1|NA|17|TRBD1
CSARAVQGAPNTGELFF
TGCAGTGCTAGAGCCGTACAGGGGGCGCCGAACACCGGGGAGCTGTTTTTT
>TRBJ1-2|TRBV11-2|few|12|NA
CASSLDSGGYTF
TGTGCCAGCAGCTTAGATTCCGGTGGCTACACCTTC
>TRBJ2-1|TRBV20-1|NA|13|NA
CSARGGIWNEQFF
TGCAGTGCTAGAGGGGGTATTTGGAATGAGCAGTTCTTC
>TRBJ1-4|TRBV5-6|NA|16|NA
CASSFRAVATNEKLFF
TGTGCCAGCAGCTTCAGGGCAGTAGCAACTAATGAAAAACTGTTTTTT
>TRBJ2-7|TRBV20-1|NA|18|TRBD2
CSARDQGNPSGGTYEQYF
TGCAGTGCTAGAGATCAAGGGAACCCTAGCGGGGGGACCTACGAGCAGTACTTC
>TRBJ1-4|TRBV6-2/TRBV6-3|NA|15|NA
CASRSRGATNEKLFF
TGTGCCAGCAGGAGTCGAGGGGCAACTAATGAAAAACTGTTTTTT
>TRBJ2-5|TRBV3-1|NA|16|NA
CASNSPGGLLQETQYF
TGTGCCAGCAACTCGCCTGGGGGCCTCCTCCAAGAGACCCAGTACTTC
>TRBJ2-5|TRBV20-1|few|15|NA
CSARDWGVLQETQYF
TGCAGTGCTAGAGATTGGGGGGTCCTACAAGAGACCCAGTACTTC
>TRBJ2-5|TRBV11-2|NA|14|TRBD2
CASMAGGLEETQYF
TGTGCCAGCATGGCGGGAGGCCTAGAAGAGACCCAGTACTTC
>TRBJ2-1|TRBV6-5|NA|18|TRBD2
CASSYSSLTSGAYNEQFF
TGTGCCAGCAGTTACTCGAGTTTGACTAGCGGGGCGTACAATGAGCAGTTCTTC
>TRBJ2-5|TRBV11-2|NA|15|NA
CASSLGRAREETQYF
TGTGCCAGCAGCTTAGGAAGGGCCAGGGAAGAGACCCAGTACTTC
>TRBJ2-3|TRBV24-1|NA|15|TRBD1
CATIQDRGITDTQYF
TGTGCCACCATCCAAGACAGGGGGATTACAGATACGCAGTATTTT
>TRBJ2-3|TRBV7-9|once|13|TRBD2
CASGKRGKVTQYF
TGTGCCAGCGGGAAGCGGGGGAAGGTTACGCAGTATTTT
>TRBJ2-7|TRBV28|few|15|TRBD1
CASSLLGQGTYEQYF
TGTGCCAGCAGTTTATTGGGACAGGGGACCTACGAGCAGTACTTC
>TRBJ2-3|TRBV3-1|NA|17|TRBD2
CASSHNKLAGGADTQYF
TGTGCCAGCAGCCACAACAAACTAGCGGGGGGTGCAGATACGCAGTATTTT
>TRBJ1-4|TRBV6-5|few|14|TRBD1
CASSGDRQDEKLFF
TGTGCCAGCAGTGGGGACAGACAGGATGAAAAACTGTTTTTT
>TRBJ2-1|TRBV11-2|few|15|NA
CASSLGAETHNEQFF
TGTGCCAGCAGCTTAGGGGCAGAAACACACAATGAGCAGTTCTTC
>TRBJ2-7|TRBV16|NA|13|NA
CASSQIPLHEQYF
TGTGCCAGCAGCCAAATCCCTTTGCACGAGCAGTACTTC
>TRBJ2-3|TRBV20-1|NA|13|TRBD2
CSARASRGGTQYF
TGCAGTGCTAGAGCATCCCGGGGGGGTACGCAGTATTTT
>TRBJ2-7|TRBV7-2|many|13|NA
CASSLLGPYEQYF
TGTGCCAGCAGCTTACTAGGCCCCTACGAGCAGTACTTC
>TRBJ2-1|TRBV27|NA|16|NA
CASSHRAGQGKNEQFF
TGTGCCAGCAGCCACAGGGCAGGCCAGGGGAAAAATGAGCAGTTCTTC
>TRBJ1-1|TRBV6-2/TRBV6-3|NA|19|NA
CASSYSGGQGGIPNTEAFF
TGTGCCAGTAGTTACTCGGGTGGCCAGGGCGGGATTCCGAACACTGAAGCTTTCTTT